Sequencing of this T cell receptor (beta chain) was carried out in a study of blood T cell repertoires in COVID-19. Study information: Researchers got acute and convalescent COVID-19 samples from the United States, Italy and Spain. PBMCs, B-cell-depleted T cells, or T cells provided the cDNA or gDNA that made up the material.

Per germline, CDR1 SNHLY and CDR2 FYNNEI. The CDR3 has 14 residues. Trimming stripped 2 bases from V and 4 bases from J, with 10 bases between. Source study methods: Estimates of nucleated cell counts were drawn from the amplification of reference gene primers. Data came from immunoSEQ multiplex PCR; TCRdb stores just in-frame clones and leaves some out. The V and J calls and clone size were taken over from that table, and D and trimming were inferred from the DNA. The sample shows 75,000 or so clones, 70% to 90% of them seen only once. The chain employs TRBV2 and TRBJ2-3; D might be TRBD2 (5 bases). This sequence originates from an elderly woman with active or convalescent COVID-19. Sequenced: peripheral blood. The CDR3 DNA is TGTGCCAGCAGTGAAATGAGGGCTCCAGATACGCAGTATTTT. It codes for CASSEMRAPDTQYF. Together with reference TRBV2 and TRBJ2-3, the CDR3 gives the full variable domain: EPEVTQTPSHQVTQMGQEVILRCVPISNHLYFYWYRQILGQKVEFLVSFYNNEISEKSEIFDDQFSVERPDGSNFTLKIRSTKLEDSAMYFCASSEMRAPDTQYFGPGTRLTVL.